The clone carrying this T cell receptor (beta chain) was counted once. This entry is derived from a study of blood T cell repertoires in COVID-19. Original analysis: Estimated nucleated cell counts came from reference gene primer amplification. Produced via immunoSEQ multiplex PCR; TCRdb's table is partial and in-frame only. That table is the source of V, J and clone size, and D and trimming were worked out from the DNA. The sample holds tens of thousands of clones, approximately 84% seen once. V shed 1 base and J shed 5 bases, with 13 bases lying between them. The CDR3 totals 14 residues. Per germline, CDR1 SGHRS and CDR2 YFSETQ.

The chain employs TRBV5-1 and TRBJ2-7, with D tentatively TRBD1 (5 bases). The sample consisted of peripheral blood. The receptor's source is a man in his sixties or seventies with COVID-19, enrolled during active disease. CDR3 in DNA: TGCGCCAGCAGCTTGAGGACCGTAGGGGACGAGCAGTACTTC. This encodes CASSLRTVGDEQYF.